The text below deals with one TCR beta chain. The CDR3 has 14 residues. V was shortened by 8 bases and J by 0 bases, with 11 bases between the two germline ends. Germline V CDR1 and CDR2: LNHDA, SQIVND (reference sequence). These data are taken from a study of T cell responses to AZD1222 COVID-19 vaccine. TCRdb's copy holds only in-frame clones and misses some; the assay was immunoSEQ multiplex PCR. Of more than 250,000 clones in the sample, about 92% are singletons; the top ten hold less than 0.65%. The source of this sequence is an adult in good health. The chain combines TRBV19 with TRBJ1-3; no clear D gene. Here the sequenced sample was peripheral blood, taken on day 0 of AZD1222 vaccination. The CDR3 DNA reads TGTGCCAGTGGCCTCAGGAACTCTGGAAACACCATATATTTT. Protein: CASGLRNSGNTIYF. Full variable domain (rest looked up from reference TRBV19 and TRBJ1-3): DGGITQSPKYLFRKEGQNVTLSCEQNLNHDAMYWYRQDPGQGLRLIYYSQIVNDFQKGDIAEGYSVSREKKESFPLTVTSAQKNPTAFYLCASGLRNSGNTIYFGEGSWLTVV.